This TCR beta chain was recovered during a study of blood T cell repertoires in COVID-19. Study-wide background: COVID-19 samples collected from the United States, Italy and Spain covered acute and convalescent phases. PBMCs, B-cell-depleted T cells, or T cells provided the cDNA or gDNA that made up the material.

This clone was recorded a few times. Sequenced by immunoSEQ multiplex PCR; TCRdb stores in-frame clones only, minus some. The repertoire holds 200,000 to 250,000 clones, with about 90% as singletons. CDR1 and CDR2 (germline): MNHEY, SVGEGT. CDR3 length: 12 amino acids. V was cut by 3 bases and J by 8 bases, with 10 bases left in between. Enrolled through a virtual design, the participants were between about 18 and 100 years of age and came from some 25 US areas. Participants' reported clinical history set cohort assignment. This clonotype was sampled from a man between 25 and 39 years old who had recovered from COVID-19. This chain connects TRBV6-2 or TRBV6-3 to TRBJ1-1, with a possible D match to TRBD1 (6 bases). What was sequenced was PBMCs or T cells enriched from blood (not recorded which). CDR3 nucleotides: TGTGCCAGCAGTTATTGGACAGCAGAAGCTTTCTTT. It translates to CASSYWTAEAFF.